This T cell receptor beta chain was captured in a study of response to subunit inactivated influenza vaccine (dated by TCRdb to 2016 to 2019). About the full investigation: To follow how T cells responded to a trivalent subunit inactivated influenza vaccine, the researchers relied on deep quantitative profiling of the T cell receptor repertoire.

Inclusive of the bounding cysteine and phenylalanine, the CDR3 is 17 residues long. Left in the record is the CDR3 DNA by itself, 51 bases read in frame from the first base. V is shortened by 0 bases, J by 11 bases, and the region joining them spans 25 bases. According to the germline V gene, CDR1 reads MNHEY and CDR2 reads SVGAGI. Overall study results and their limits: According to the authors, only a limited number of new T cells may be recruited by each seasonal influenza vaccination.

This clonotype was detected a few times. The specificity of this receptor is unknown. No much larger clone exists at a distance of one base, and base qualities are not known. The library relied on RT-PCR. The run used an Illumina HiSeq 2500. TCRdb trimmed public reads at Q25 via fastp, called clones via MiXCR and kept in-frame beta chains. When rows share a CDR3 protein, they turn into one entry using the most common DNA and genes. The sample table shows almost 250,000 distinct CDR3 sequences, and 12% are seen once. The top ten hold 7.8% of the sample. This specimen consisted of non-naive T cells sorted from PBMCs, obtained 14 to 15 days before vaccination. The cell subset or site label here, explained by the study, means: memory T cell fraction. The chain links TRBV6-5 with TRBJ1-1; perhaps TRBD1 is the D gene, with 6 bases matching. The clonotype comes from a man over 45 who received an inactivated influenza vaccine. Donor details come from another sample of the same person, matched by shared clones. This receptor has the CDR3 CASSYSAGAGANSVAFF. The nucleotide sequence is given as TGTGCCAGCAGTTACTCGGCCGGGGCGGGGGCCAACTCAGTCGCTTTCTTT.